This TCR beta chain was profiled in a study of T-cell reconstitution after alpha-beta-depleted transplantation in children (dated by TCRdb to 2016 to 2018). Study-level background: T-cell immune reconstitution after TCRalphabeta/CD19-depleted allogeneic hematopoietic cell transplantation in children was quantitatively tracked in the study by means of TCR repertoire profiling. General study outcomes and caveats: The high TCRbeta diversity at day 60 in some patients was ascribed to recipient T cells and intrathymic progenitors that had survived conditioning. Apparently early alphabetaT-cell count recovery about two months after transplant reportedly relied on only several hundred rapidly expanded clones derived from non-depleted graft cells. Over the following months the frequencies of hyperexpanded clones went down, and after one year T-cell counts and TCRbeta diversity were mostly credited to newly produced T cells.

The sample's treatment or condition label is to be understood as: allogeneic hematopoietic cell transplantation with graft depleted of TCRalphabeta T cells and CD19 B cells. TCRalphabeta/CD19-depleted allogeneic hematopoietic cell grafts were given to the transplant recipients, all of whom were children. Many counts were recorded for this clonotype. Its specific antigen is unknown. No base quality information exists; no much larger clone differs at one position. Libraries were constructed by PCR. Sequencing was performed on an Illumina HiSeq 2500. Molecular barcoding was employed in the preparation of TCR libraries, with unique molecular identifiers being used to normalize TCRbeta repertoire quantification. TCRdb cleaned the public reads at Q25 with fastp, built clones with MiXCR and kept in-frame beta chains. Merged by CDR3 protein, the rows form single entries marked with the most common genes and DNA. The sample includes 250,000 to 300,000 distinct CDR3 sequences, with 6% to 10% observed a single time. The top ten constitute approximately 8.2% of the sample.

Trimming leaves V shorter by 3 bases and J shorter by 7 bases, with the junction holding 9 bases beyond the gene matches. The CDR3 numbers 15 residues from cysteine through phenylalanine. Left in the record is the CDR3 DNA by itself, 45 bases read in frame from the first base. CDR1 SGHTA and CDR2 FQGNSA were looked up in the germline V gene. Specimen: peripheral blood, collected 360 days after TCRalphabeta/CD19-depleted stem cell transplant. In this chain, TRBV7-2 is recombined with TRBJ2-5, with 9 junctional bases fitting TRBD2. This TCR was recovered from a female patient aged 2 to 10 who had a stem cell transplant for Fanconi anemia, so the T cells may come from the graft donor. In nucleotides, the sequence is TGTGCCAGCAGCTTGTTAGCGGGGGCCCGGGGGACCCAGTACTTC. Its amino acids are CASSLLAGARGTQYF.